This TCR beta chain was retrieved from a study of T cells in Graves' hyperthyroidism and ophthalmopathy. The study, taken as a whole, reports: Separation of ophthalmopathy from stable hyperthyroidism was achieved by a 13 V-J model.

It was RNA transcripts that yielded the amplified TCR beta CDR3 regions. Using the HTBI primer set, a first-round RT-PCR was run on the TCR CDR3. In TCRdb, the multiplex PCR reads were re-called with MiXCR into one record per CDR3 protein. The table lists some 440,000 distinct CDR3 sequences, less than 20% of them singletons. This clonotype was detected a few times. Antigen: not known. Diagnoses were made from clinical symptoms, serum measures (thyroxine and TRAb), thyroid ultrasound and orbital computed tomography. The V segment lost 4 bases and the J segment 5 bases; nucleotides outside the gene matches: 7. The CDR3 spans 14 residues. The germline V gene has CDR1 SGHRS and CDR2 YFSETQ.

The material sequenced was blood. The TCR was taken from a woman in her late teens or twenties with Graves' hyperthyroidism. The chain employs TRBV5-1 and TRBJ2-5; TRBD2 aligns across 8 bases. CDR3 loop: CASSDLTSDETQYF. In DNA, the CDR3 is TGCGCCAGCAGCGACCTGACTAGCGACGAGACCCAGTACTTC.